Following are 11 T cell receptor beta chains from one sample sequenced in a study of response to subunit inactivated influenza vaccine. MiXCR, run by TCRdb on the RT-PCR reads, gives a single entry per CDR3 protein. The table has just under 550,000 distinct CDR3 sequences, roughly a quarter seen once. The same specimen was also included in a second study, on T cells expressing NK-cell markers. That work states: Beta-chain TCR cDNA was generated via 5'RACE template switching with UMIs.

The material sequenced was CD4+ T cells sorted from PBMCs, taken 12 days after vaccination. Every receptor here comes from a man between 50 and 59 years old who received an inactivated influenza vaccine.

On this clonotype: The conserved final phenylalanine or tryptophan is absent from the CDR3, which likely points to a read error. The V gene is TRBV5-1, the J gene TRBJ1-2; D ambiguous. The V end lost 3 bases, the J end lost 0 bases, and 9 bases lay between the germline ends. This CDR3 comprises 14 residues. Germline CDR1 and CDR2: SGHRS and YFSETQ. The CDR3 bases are TGCGCCAGCAGCTATACTGATACTAACTATGGCTACACCCTC. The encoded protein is CASSYTDTNYGYTL.

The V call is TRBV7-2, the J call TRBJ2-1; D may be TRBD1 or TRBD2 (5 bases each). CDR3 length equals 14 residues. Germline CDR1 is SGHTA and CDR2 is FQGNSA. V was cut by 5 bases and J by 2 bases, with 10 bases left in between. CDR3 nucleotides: TGTGCCAGCAGCCTGACGGGACCCTACAATGAGCAGTTCTTC. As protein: CASSLTGPYNEQFF.

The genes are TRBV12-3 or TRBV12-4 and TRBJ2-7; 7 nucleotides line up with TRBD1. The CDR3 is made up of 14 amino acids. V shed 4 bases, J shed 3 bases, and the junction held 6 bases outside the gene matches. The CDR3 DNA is TGTGCCAGCAGTTCCTTGGGACAGTACTACGAGCAGTACTTC. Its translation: CASSSLGQYYEQYF.

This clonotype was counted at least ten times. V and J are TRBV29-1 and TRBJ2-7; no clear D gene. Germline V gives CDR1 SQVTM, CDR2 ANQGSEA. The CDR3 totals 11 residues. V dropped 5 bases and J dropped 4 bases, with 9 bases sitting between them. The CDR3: CSVHDSYEQYF. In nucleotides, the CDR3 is TGCAGCGTTCACGATTCGTACGAGCAGTACTTC.

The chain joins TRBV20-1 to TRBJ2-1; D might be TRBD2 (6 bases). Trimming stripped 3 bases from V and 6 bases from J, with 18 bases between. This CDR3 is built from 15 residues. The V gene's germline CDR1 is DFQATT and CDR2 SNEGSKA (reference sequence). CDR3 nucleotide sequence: TGCAGTGCTAGTTACGGGGACTGGCAATCCAATGAGCAGTTCTTC. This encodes CSASYGDWQSNEQFF.

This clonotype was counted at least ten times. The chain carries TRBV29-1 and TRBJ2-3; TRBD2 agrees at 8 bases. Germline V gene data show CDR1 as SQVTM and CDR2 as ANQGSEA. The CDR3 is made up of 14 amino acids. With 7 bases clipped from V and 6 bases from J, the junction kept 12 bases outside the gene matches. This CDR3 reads CSAPLRGGMDTQYF. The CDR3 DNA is TGCAGCGCGCCGCTCCGGGGGGGCATGGATACGCAGTATTTT.

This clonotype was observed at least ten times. CDR3 amino acids: CASSYDQGTDTQYF. In DNA form, the CDR3 reads TGCGCCAGCAGCTACGATCAGGGGACAGATACGCAGTATTTT. This sequence joins TRBV5-1 and TRBJ2-3; tentative D call: TRBD1 (6 bases). The CDR3 runs to 14 residues. V was trimmed by 3 bases and J by 3 bases, leaving 11 bases between them. Germline V CDR1 and CDR2: SGHRS, YFSETQ.

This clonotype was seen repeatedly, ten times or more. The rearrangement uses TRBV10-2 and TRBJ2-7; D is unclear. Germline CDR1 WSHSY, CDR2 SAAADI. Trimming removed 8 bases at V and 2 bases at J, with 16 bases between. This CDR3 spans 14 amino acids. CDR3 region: CASGKREVTYEQYF. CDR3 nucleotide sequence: TGCGCCAGCGGCAAAAGGGAAGTTACCTACGAGCAGTACTTC.

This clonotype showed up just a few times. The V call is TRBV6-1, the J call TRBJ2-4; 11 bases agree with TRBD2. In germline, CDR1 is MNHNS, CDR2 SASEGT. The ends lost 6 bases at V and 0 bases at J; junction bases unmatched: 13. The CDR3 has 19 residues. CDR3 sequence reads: CASSISGTSGPLAKNIQYF. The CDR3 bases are TGTGCCAGCAGCATTAGTGGGACTAGCGGACCATTAGCCAAAAACATTCAGTACTTC.

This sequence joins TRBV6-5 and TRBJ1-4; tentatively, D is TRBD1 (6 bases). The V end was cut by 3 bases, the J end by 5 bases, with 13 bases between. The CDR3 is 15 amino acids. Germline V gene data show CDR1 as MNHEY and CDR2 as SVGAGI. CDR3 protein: CASSYRGGNNEKLFF. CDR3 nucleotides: TGTGCCAGCAGTTATCGAGGGGGTAACAATGAAAAACTGTTTTTT.

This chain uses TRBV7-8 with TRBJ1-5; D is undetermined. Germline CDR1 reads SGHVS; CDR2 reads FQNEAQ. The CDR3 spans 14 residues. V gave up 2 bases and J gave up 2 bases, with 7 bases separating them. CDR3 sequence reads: CASSLNGGNQPQHF. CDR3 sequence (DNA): TGTGCCAGCAGCTTAAATGGGGGCAATCAGCCCCAGCATTTT.